The 27 T cell receptor beta chains given below trace back to one sample, sequenced in a study of blood T cell repertoires in COVID-19. Assay used: immunoSEQ multiplex PCR; TCRdb lists only in-frame clones, some missing. The table shows about 260,000 clones, with about 85% occurring only once. The sample was peripheral blood. The receptors shown here come from a man aged 60-69 years who had recovered from COVID-19.

The DNA for the CDR3 is TGTGCCAGCAGGCACAGTAAAGTCGGACATTCCCGTAATGAAAAACTGTTTTTT. This gives the protein CASRHSKVGHSRNEKLFF. This chain links TRBV27 with TRBJ1-4; a weak D match, TRBD1 (5 bases). The V gene lost 6 bases and the J gene lost 4 bases, with 24 bases spanning the gap. This CDR3 comprises 18 residues. Germline V gene data show CDR1 as MNHEY and CDR2 as SMNVEV (reference sequence).

V is TRBV4-2 and J is TRBJ2-1; 7 nucleotides match TRBD1. CDR3 length: 15 amino acids. V dropped 5 bases and J dropped 0; count of bases not matched to a gene: 4. Germline V gene lookup returns CDR1 LGHNA and CDR2 YNFKEQ. The CDR3 DNA follows: TGTGCCAGCAGCTCGGGACAGTTCTCCTACAATGAGCAGTTCTTC. This gives the protein CASSSGQFSYNEQFF.

This clone was counted a few times. This chain joins TRBV19 and TRBJ1-4, with unresolved D. Germline V lookup: CDR1 LNHDA, CDR2 SQIVND (reference sequence). The CDR3 runs to 14 residues. Trimming left V 3 bases short and J 8 bases short, with 13 bases between. The CDR3 DNA sequence: TGTGCCAGTAGTATGGTAGATTCCGGGGAAAAACTGTTTTTT. The encoded protein is CASSMVDSGEKLFF.

The chain joins TRBV6-2 or TRBV6-3 to TRBJ1-1, with a possible D match to TRBD1 (6 bases). The V gene's germline CDR1 is MNHEY and CDR2 SVGEGT. Trimming removed 6 bases from V and 12 bases from J, with 11 bases in between. This CDR3 has 10 residues. CDR3 residues: CASSGQISFF. CDR3 DNA: TGTGCCAGCAGCGGACAGATTTCTTTCTTT.

This clone was recorded only once. The chain uses TRBV6-6 and TRBJ2-7; 10 bases are a match to TRBD1. There are 15 residues in the CDR3. V was pared by 3 bases and J by 1 base, with 3 bases of the junction left unmatched. CDR1 MNHNY and CDR2 SVGAGI come from the germline V gene (reference sequence). The CDR3 protein is CASSYTGQGSYEQYF. CDR3 nucleotides: TGTGCCAGCAGTTATACGGGACAGGGGTCCTACGAGCAGTACTTC.

This rearrangement joins TRBV3-1 (or the pseudogene TRBV3-2) to TRBJ2-7; 8 nucleotides line up with TRBD2. The length of the CDR3 is 14 residues. The V and J ends lost 5 bases and 0 bases, in that order; junction bases with no gene match: 3. Looked up from germline, CDR1 is LGHDT and CDR2 is YNNKEL (reference sequence). CDR3 sequence reads: CASSTGTSSYEQYF. The CDR3 DNA reads TGTGCCAGCAGCACTGGGACTAGCTCCTACGAGCAGTACTTC.

In the case of this clone: At one end, the junction sequence differs from germline, possibly due to a read error. This rearrangement joins TRBV7-9 to TRBJ2-7; 7 bases map to TRBD1. The CDR3 is made up of 11 amino acids. From germline, CDR1 is SEHNR and CDR2 FQNEAQ (reference sequence). CDR3 sequence reads: CASRSNRGTLF. The CDR3 coding sequence is TGTGCCAGCAGGTCCAACAGGGGAACTCTCTTC. Full variable domain (rest looked up from reference TRBV7-9 and TRBJ2-7): DTGVSQNPRHKITKRGQNVTFRCDPISEHNRLYWYRQTLGQGPEFLTYFQNEAQLEKSRLLSDRFSAERPKGSFSTLEIQRTEQGDSAMYLCASRSNRGTLFGPGTRLTVT.

This chain links TRBV27 with TRBJ2-5, with D possibly matching TRBD1 (6 bases). This CDR3 spans 14 amino acids. CDR1 and CDR2 from the germline V gene are MNHEY and SMNVEV (reference sequence). Trimming removed 8 bases from V and 2 bases from J, with 15 bases in between. The CDR3 bases are TGTGCCAGCTCCCTCTGGGGGCGGCAAGAGACCCAGTACTTC. This codes for CASSLWGRQETQYF.

Only one count was recorded for this clone. The chain couples TRBV3-1 (or the pseudogene TRBV3-2) to TRBJ2-5; a possible D gene is TRBD2 (6 bases). Germline lookup yields CDR1 LGHDT and CDR2 YNNKEL (reference sequence). V lost 2 bases and J lost 5, with 21 bases in between. This CDR3 spans 17 amino acids. The CDR3 DNA reads TGTGCCAGCAGCCAACGAGTTCGGGGGTCTACGTCGGAGACCCAGTACTTC. Translating gives CASSQRVRGSTSETQYF.

The V gene is TRBV7-9, the J gene TRBJ2-5; 9 nucleotides line up with TRBD1. Germline CDR1 and CDR2: SEHNR and FQNEAQ (reference sequence). J gave up 5 bases and V 5 bases, and 9 bases lay outside the gene matches. The CDR3 has 15 amino acids. The DNA of the CDR3 is TGTGCCAGCAGCCTAAGGACAGGGACAGGGGAGACCCAGTACTTC. Amino acids: CASSLRTGTGETQYF.

This clone has only a few counts. Here the CDR3 reads CASSPSPTSPRAYEQYF. The CDR3 DNA sequence: TGTGCCAGCAGCCCGAGCCCGACGTCTCCCCGGGCCTACGAGCAGTACTTC. The chain links TRBV7-2 to TRBJ2-7; no firm D call. Germline V gene lookup returns CDR1 SGHTA and CDR2 FQGNSA. V lost 5 bases, J lost 2 bases, and 22 bases lay in between. The CDR3 is 17 amino acids.

The V gene is TRBV6-5, the J gene TRBJ1-6, with D unresolved. V was clipped by 11 bases and J by 0 bases, with 5 bases between them. The germline gives CDR1 MNHEY, CDR2 SVGAGI. CDR3 size: 12 residues. CDR3 sequence reads: CASSSYNSPLHF. CDR3 coding DNA: TGTGCCTCCAGCTCCTATAATTCACCCCTCCACTTT.

The rearrangement uses TRBV10-1 and TRBJ2-1, with TRBD2 identical over 10 bases. The V segment lost 7 bases and the J segment 12 bases; nucleotides outside the gene matches: 27. Looked up from germline, CDR1 is WNHNN and CDR2 is SYGVQD (reference sequence). The CDR3 loop spans 19 amino acids. The CDR3 reads CASTPIPAGVPLAGLWQFF. In nucleotides, the CDR3 is TGCGCCAGCACCCCTATACCGGCCGGGGTCCCACTAGCGGGGCTGTGGCAGTTCTTC.

This chain joins TRBV12-3 or TRBV12-4 and TRBJ2-7; TRBD1 is a possible D gene (5 bases). The CDR3 length is 12 residues. Trimming left V 5 bases short and J 4 bases short, with 9 bases between. The CDR3: CASSLRVYEQYF. CDR3 DNA: TGTGCCAGCAGTCTCAGGGTATACGAGCAGTACTTC.

The genes are TRBV27 and TRBJ1-2, with a possible D match to TRBD1 (6 bases). Deletions cut 4 bases from V and 8 bases from J, with 14 bases between. This CDR3 contains 13 residues. Germline CDR1 and CDR2: MNHEY and SMNVEV (reference sequence). CDR3 bases: TGTGCCAGCAGTTATACAGGGCTCGGCGGCTACACCTTC. Protein: CASSYTGLGGYTF.

The rearrangement uses TRBV2 and TRBJ1-6, with D possibly being TRBD1 (5 bases). The length of the CDR3 is 15 residues. The germline V gene encodes CDR1 SNHLY and CDR2 FYNNEI. The V and J ends lost 6 bases and 1 base respectively, with 10 bases between them. CDR3 region: CASRAQGSYNSPLHF. The CDR3, as DNA: TGTGCCAGCAGGGCGCAGGGTTCCTATAATTCACCCCTCCACTTT.

The rearrangement joins TRBV7-2 to TRBJ2-3; tentatively, D is TRBD1 (6 bases). V was cut by 4 bases and J by 1 base, with 9 bases left in between. Germline V gene data show CDR1 as SGHTA and CDR2 as FQGNSA. The CDR3 runs to 14 residues. Here the CDR3 DNA reads TGTGCCAGCAGCTCCTGGACAGGCACAGATACGCAGTATTTT. It is translated as CASSSWTGTDTQYF.

The V call is TRBV14, the J call TRBJ1-6; D is perhaps TRBD1 (6 bases). Trimming stripped 4 bases from V and 6 bases from J, with 19 bases between. The CDR3 runs to 17 residues. From germline, CDR1 is SGHDN and CDR2 FVKESK. DNA of the CDR3: TGTGCCAGCAGCCCGTGGGACAAACATCCGAGTAATTCACCCCTCCACTTT. Amino acids: CASSPWDKHPSNSPLHF.

This rearrangement joins TRBV2 to TRBJ2-7; 12 bases map to TRBD2. The CDR3 runs to 15 residues. Germline lookup yields CDR1 SNHLY and CDR2 FYNNEI. The V gene end was trimmed by 3 bases and the J gene end by 5 bases; junction bases not matched to a gene: 5. DNA of the CDR3: TGTGCCAGCAGTGACGGGACTAGCGGGCGGAACGAGCAGTACTTC. Encoded protein: CASSDGTSGRNEQYF. Complete variable domain (other parts from reference TRBV2 and TRBJ2-7): EPEVTQTPSHQVTQMGQEVILRCVPISNHLYFYWYRQILGQKVEFLVSFYNNEISEKSEIFDDQFSVERPDGSNFTLKIRSTKLEDSAMYFCASSDGTSGRNEQYFGPGTRLTVT.

The gene calls are TRBV5-1 and TRBJ1-3; D gene ambiguous. The CDR3 loop spans 14 amino acids. CDR1 and CDR2 from the germline V gene are SGHRS and YFSETQ. V was shortened by 4 bases and J by 0 bases, with 8 bases between the two germline ends. Here the CDR3 DNA reads TGCGCCAGCAGCACTCAAGCCTCTGGAAACACCATATATTTT. As protein: CASSTQASGNTIYF.

The V gene is TRBV6-5, the J gene TRBJ1-2; TRBD1 aligns across 9 bases. V shed 7 bases, J shed 4 bases, and the junction held 4 bases outside the gene matches. CDR1 and CDR2 from the germline V gene are MNHEY and SVGAGI. This CDR3 region has 13 residues. The CDR3 reads CASTRTGVYGYTF. DNA for the CDR3: TGTGCCAGCACACGGACAGGGGTCTATGGCTACACCTTC.

This chain connects TRBV5-5 to TRBJ2-2, with D uncertain. V lost 2 bases to trimming and J lost 1 base, with 6 bases between them. CDR1 is SGHKS and CDR2 is YYEKEE in the germline V gene (reference sequence). The CDR3 loop spans 14 amino acids. CDR3 loop: CASSFAGNTGELFF. In DNA, the CDR3 is TGTGCCAGCAGCTTCGCAGGGAACACCGGGGAGCTGTTTTTT.

The chain recombines TRBV7-2 with TRBJ2-3; 14 bases map to TRBD2. Trimming took 5 bases from V and 4 from J; bases not matched to a gene: 14. Germline V gene sequence: CDR1 SGHTA, CDR2 FQGNSA. The CDR3 is made up of 19 amino acids. CDR3 sequence (DNA): TGTGCCAGCAGCGCACGACTAGCGGGGGGGCCAGGAGTTGCAGATACGCAGTATTTT. It yields the protein CASSARLAGGPGVADTQYF.

This clone was counted a few times. The chain is built from TRBV6-2 or TRBV6-3 and TRBJ1-2, with a possible D match to TRBD1 (5 bases). This CDR3 has 14 amino acids. V lost 4 bases and J lost 0, with 9 bases in between. CDR1 and CDR2 (germline): MNHEY, SVGEGT. The CDR3 DNA follows: TGTGCCAGCAGTTTGGACAATACTAACTATGGCTACACCTTC. Translating gives CASSLDNTNYGYTF.

A remark on this clone: The junction departs from germline at one end; a sequencing error may be responsible. The chain recombines TRBV7-7 with TRBJ2-5, with D perhaps matching TRBD1 (5 bases). The germline gives CDR1 SSHAT, CDR2 FNYEAQ (reference sequence). The CDR3 is 16 amino acids. This CDR3 is CASSPTGIPGQETQYF. CDR3 bases: TGTGCTAGCAGCCCAACAGGAATCCCCGGCCAAGAGACCCAGTACTTC.

The DNA for the CDR3 is TGTGCCAGCTCTTACGACAGGAACTCCTACGAGCAGTACTTC. Amino acid sequence: CASSYDRNSYEQYF. The chain uses TRBV18 and TRBJ2-7, with D tentatively TRBD1 (6 bases). The V end lost 6 bases, the J end lost 0 bases, and 12 bases lay between the germline ends. Germline CDR1 KGHSH, CDR2 LQKENI. CDR3 size: 14 residues. The variable domain in full, with the rest retrieved from reference TRBV18 and TRBJ2-7, is NAGVMQNPRHLVRRRGQEARLRCSPMKGHSHVYWYRQLPEEGLKFMVYLQKENIIDESGMPKERFSAEFPKEGPSILRIQQVVRGDSAAYFCASSYDRNSYEQYFGPGTRLTVT.

The chain is built from TRBV15 and TRBJ1-4; no clear D gene. The CDR3 consists of 15 residues. From germline, CDR1 is LNHNV and CDR2 YYDKDF (reference sequence). V lost 4 bases and J lost 8, with 17 bases in between. The CDR3 loop is CATSIYPLPREKLFF. CDR3 DNA: TGTGCCACCAGCATTTATCCTCTCCCACGGGAAAAACTGTTTTTT.